This section outlines one T cell receptor beta chain sequence together with its context. This record belongs to a study of T cell responses to AZD1222 COVID-19 vaccine. Repertoires were generated with immunoSEQ multiplex PCR, while TCRdb's copy carries only in-frame clones and drops some. Of 95,000 to 100,000 clones listed, around 90% are singletons. V was clipped by 4 bases and J by 5 bases, with 19 bases between them. The CDR3 spans 16 residues. CDR1 and CDR2 from the germline V gene are KGHDR and SFDVKD. This TCR was recovered from an adult in good health. The chain employs TRBV24-1 and TRBJ2-5; no clear D gene. The starting material was peripheral blood, obtained on day 0 of AZD1222 vaccination. As DNA, the CDR3 is TGTGCCACCAGTGACCCGGGCGTGGGGATCGGGGAGACCCAGTACTTC. Protein sequence: CATSDPGVGIGETQYF.